These 14 T cell receptor beta chains were all obtained from the same sample, sequenced in a study of shared clonotypes between healthy human individuals. Method: immunoSEQ multiplex PCR; TCRdb's copy keeps in-frame clones and lacks some. The sample holds about 960,000 clones, approximately 80% seen once. Sequencing input: memory CD4+ T cells sorted from blood. As for subset: CD45RA-negative fraction. Receptors originate from a young man in good health.

This clone was found once. This rearrangement joins TRBV12-5 to TRBJ1-3; TRBD1 is a possible D gene (6 bases). Trimming cost V 0 bases and J 0 bases, with 12 bases left between them. Germline assignment: CDR1 LGHNT and CDR2 FRNRAP. The CDR3 covers 17 residues. The CDR3 bases are TGTGCTAGTGGTTTGGTACGGGACACACTCTCTGGAAACACCATATATTTT. It encodes CASGLVRDTLSGNTIYF.

This clone was seen a handful of times. V gene TRBV5-4 combines with J gene TRBJ2-3; 8 nucleotides line up with TRBD2. Germline V gives CDR1 SGHNT, CDR2 YYREEE (reference sequence). After removal of 6 bases from V and 4 bases from J, the junction contained 10 bases not matched to a gene. The CDR3 has 15 residues. CDR3 nucleotides: TGTGCCAGCACCCCTCTAGCGGGTTTTGCAGATACGCAGTATTTT. It is translated as CASTPLAGFADTQYF.

The count of this clone is one. The sample holds other DNA sequences that translate to the same CDR3. The chain has TRBV6-1 and TRBJ1-5; D is uncertain. The CDR3 spans 14 residues. The V gene's germline CDR1 is MNHNS and CDR2 SASEGT. V lost 6 bases to trimming and J lost 0 bases, with 9 bases between them. CDR3 in DNA: TGTGCCAGCAGGGATGACTATAGCAATCAGCCCCAGCATTTT. Translated: CASRDDYSNQPQHF.

J is TRBJ2-1 and V is TRBV7-9; 14 nucleotides agree with TRBD2. The CDR3 totals 19 residues. Germline V gene lookup returns CDR1 SEHNR and CDR2 FQNEAQ (reference sequence). Trimming at V came to 10 bases and at J to 1 base, leaving 15 bases not matched to a gene. The chain's CDR3 is CATNSGGLAGDRSYNEQFF. DNA for the CDR3: TGTGCCACCAATTCAGGGGGACTAGCGGGAGATCGGTCCTACAATGAGCAGTTCTTC.

This clone was detected only a few times. Other DNA sequences of this sample code for an identical CDR3. The chain has TRBV5-1 and TRBJ2-7; 11 bases agree with TRBD1. Germline V lookup: CDR1 SGHRS, CDR2 YFSETQ. The ends lost 0 bases at V and 2 bases at J; junction bases unmatched: 4. CDR3 length: 16 amino acids. The DNA of the CDR3 is TGCGCCAGCAGCTTGGCACCGGGACAGGGGGCCTACGAGCAGTACTTC. Its protein product is CASSLAPGQGAYEQYF.

Points on this clone: Within the sample, other DNA sequences also encode this same CDR3. The chain is built from TRBV2 and TRBJ2-3; tentatively, D is TRBD1 (7 bases). The CDR3 length is 14 residues. The germline V gene has CDR1 SNHLY and CDR2 FYNNEI. V was shortened by 3 bases and J by 3 bases, with 10 bases between the two germline ends. The CDR3 nucleotides are TGTGCCAGCAGTGATCAGGGGGGTACAGATACGCAGTATTTT. Protein sequence: CASSDQGGTDTQYF.

The V gene is TRBV7-9, the J gene TRBJ2-3, with D unclear. Germline CDR1 and CDR2: SEHNR and FQNEAQ (reference sequence). Trimming removed 5 bases at V and 6 bases at J, with 6 bases between. This CDR3 is built from 11 residues. CDR3 in amino acids: CASSPRDTQYF. The CDR3 DNA reads as TGTGCCAGCAGCCCGCGTGATACGCAGTATTTT.

The genes are TRBV28 and TRBJ2-3; perhaps TRBD1 as D (6 bases). The CDR3 contains 14 residues. Germline CDR1 MDHEN, CDR2 SYDVKM. The ends were cut back, 4 bases at V and 2 bases at J, with 10 bases in the middle. Written as DNA, the CDR3 is TGTGCCAGCAGTTACGGACAGCACACAGATACGCAGTATTTT. It is translated as CASSYGQHTDTQYF.

The chain couples TRBV7-8 to TRBJ2-7; TRBD2 agrees at 11 bases. Germline CDR1 reads SGHVS; CDR2 reads FQNEAQ. The CDR3 has 16 residues. V lost 3 bases, J lost 0 bases, and 4 bases stayed unmatched. The CDR3 nucleotides read TGTGCCAGCAGCTTCACCCTAGCGGGGGGCTCCTACGAGCAGTACTTC. This codes for CASSFTLAGGSYEQYF.

V is TRBV30 and J is TRBJ1-1, with D unclear. Germline V lookup: CDR1 GTSNPN, CDR2 SVGIG (reference sequence). V was clipped by 1 base and J by 6 bases, with 15 bases between them. CDR3 length: 14 amino acids. This CDR3 reads CAWSDTGRTPEAFF. The CDR3 DNA is TGTGCCTGGAGTGACACGGGGAGAACCCCTGAAGCTTTCTTT.

This clone was observed a handful of times. The J gene is TRBJ1-2, the V gene TRBV10-2; 8 nucleotides agree with TRBD1. The trim removed 5 bases at V and 1 base at J, leaving 3 bases unmatched. Germline V gene data show CDR1 as WSHSY and CDR2 as SAAADI. CDR3 size: 14 residues. CDR3 in amino acids: CASSFGQGNYGYTF. In nucleotides, the CDR3 is TGCGCCAGCAGTTTTGGACAGGGTAACTATGGCTACACCTTC.

The V call is TRBV10-1, the J call TRBJ2-4, with D possibly being TRBD2 (5 bases). This CDR3 has 14 amino acids. V was shortened by 10 bases and J by 2 bases, with 15 bases between the two germline ends. Germline CDR1 is WNHNN and CDR2 is SYGVQD (reference sequence). Here the CDR3 reads CATATGSSKNIQYF. For the CDR3, the DNA is TGCGCCACCGCCACGGGGTCTTCCAAAAACATTCAGTACTTC.

Points on this clone: The same CDR3 is also encoded by other DNA sequences in this sample. V and J are TRBV7-2 and TRBJ2-7; D unresolved. V was cut by 1 base and J by 0 bases, with 10 bases left in between. The germline V gene encodes CDR1 SGHTA and CDR2 FQGNSA. This CDR3 contains 15 residues. CDR3 in amino acids: CASSLGSGSSYEQYF. As DNA, the CDR3 is TGTGCCAGCAGCTTAGGATCCGGGTCCTCCTACGAGCAGTACTTC.

The chain joins TRBV11-2 to TRBJ1-3; no reliable D call. The V and J ends lost 2 bases and 3 bases respectively, with 14 bases between them. This CDR3 is built from 16 residues. Germline CDR1 SGHAT, CDR2 FQNNGV. CDR3 in amino acids: CASSLPPGIIGNTIYF. The CDR3 coding sequence is TGTGCCAGCAGCTTACCACCGGGAATCATTGGAAACACCATATATTTT.